This T cell receptor (beta chain) was captured by sequencing in a study of response to subunit inactivated influenza vaccine. MiXCR, applied by TCRdb to the RT-PCR reads, yields one record per CDR3 protein. The sample shows over 650,000 distinct CDR3 sequences, under 20% of them seen only once. This clonotype occurred a few times. The V gene's germline CDR1 is SGHNT and CDR2 YENEEA. Germline trimming cut 5 bases from V and 4 bases from J; bases unmatched to any gene: 10. The CDR3 runs to 17 residues. This specimen consisted of PBMCs from blood, obtained less than 6 days after vaccination. This sequence joins TRBV11-3 and TRBJ2-5; TRBD2 agrees at 13 bases. The sequence derives from a man over 45 who received an inactivated influenza vaccine. CDR3 sequence (DNA): TGTGCCAGCAGCCCCGGACTAGCGGGAGTTGTCCCAGAGACCCAGTACTTC. Its translation: CASSPGLAGVVPETQYF. Full variable domain (missing parts from reference TRBV11-3 and TRBJ2-5): EAGVVQSPRYKIIEKKQPVAFWCNPISGHNTLYWYLQNLGQGPELLIRYENEEAVDDSQLPKDRFSAERLKGVDSTLKIQPAELGDSAVYLCASSPGLAGVVPETQYFGPGTRLLVL.